One and the same sample provided the 14 T cell receptor beta chains below, sequenced in a study of T cells in Graves' hyperthyroidism and ophthalmopathy. Template material for amplifying TCR beta CDR3 regions consisted of RNA transcripts. HTBI primers were employed in a first-round RT-PCR of the TCR CDR3. MiXCR, applied by TCRdb to the multiplex PCR reads, yields one record per CDR3 protein. The data contain some 650,000 distinct CDR3 sequences, about 16% of them singletons. The sample comprised blood. These receptors all come from a woman in her thirties or forties with Graves' ophthalmopathy.

This clonotype came up many times. This chain joins TRBV6-1 and TRBJ2-5; 9 bases map to TRBD1. The CDR3 has 14 residues. J was trimmed by 5 bases and V by 5 bases; bases with no gene match: 6. Germline-derived CDR1 and CDR2 are MNHNS and SASEGT. The CDR3 DNA sequence: TGTGCCAGCAGTAAACAGGGGGCGCTTGAGACCCAGTACTTC. Translation: CASSKQGALETQYF.

V usage is TRBV20-1 and J usage is TRBJ2-6; D is possibly TRBD1 (5 bases). Germline-derived CDR1 and CDR2 are DFQATT and SNEGSKA (reference sequence). This CDR3 is built from 13 residues. With 6 bases removed from V and 4 bases from J, the gap between germline ends came to 10 bases. The CDR3 DNA follows: TGCAGTGCCCCCAGGGTCGGGGCCAACGTCCTGACTTTC. It is translated as CSAPRVGANVLTF.

The chain uses TRBV28 and TRBJ2-3, with 13 nucleotides matching TRBD2. V lost 7 bases and J lost 5; bases outside the gene matches: 6. Looked up from germline, CDR1 is MDHEN and CDR2 is SYDVKM. The CDR3 totals 15 residues. CDR3 in DNA: TGTGCCAGCAAAGGACTAGCGGGAGTTGTAGATACGCAGTATTTT. Translating gives CASKGLAGVVDTQYF. Variable domain in full (rest from reference TRBV28 and TRBJ2-3): DVKVTQSSRYLVKRTGEKVFLECVQDMDHENMFWYRQDPGLGLRLIYFSYDVKMKEKGDIPEGYSVSREKKERFSLILESASTNQTSMYLCASKGLAGVVDTQYFGPGTRLTVL.

The chain recombines TRBV5-6 with TRBJ2-5; 8 bases line up with TRBD2. CDR3 length equals 16 residues. With 2 bases clipped from V and 2 bases from J, the junction kept 8 bases outside the gene matches. Germline CDR1 is SGHDT and CDR2 is YYEEEE. Here the CDR3 DNA reads TGTGCCAGCAGCTTTACCTTGCGGGGGGTTCAAGAGACCCAGTACTTC. This codes for CASSFTLRGVQETQYF. Full variable domain (missing parts from reference TRBV5-6 and TRBJ2-5): DAGVTQSPTHLIKTRGQQVTLRCSPKSGHDTVSWYQQALGQGPQFIFQYYEEEERQRGNFPDRFSGHQFPNYSSELNVNALLLGDSALYLCASSFTLRGVQETQYFGPGTRLLVL.

This clonotype was counted many times. The chain recombines TRBV11-2 with TRBJ2-5; D unresolved. Trimming took 1 base from V and 4 from J, leaving 4 bases between them. Germline-derived CDR1 and CDR2 are SGHAT and FQNNGV. The CDR3 covers 12 residues. The CDR3 region is CASSLATETQYF. CDR3 nucleotides: TGTGCCAGCAGCTTAGCAACAGAGACCCAGTACTTC. Full variable domain (rest looked up from reference TRBV11-2 and TRBJ2-5): EAGVAQSPRYKIIEKRQSVAFWCNPISGHATLYWYQQILGQGPKLLIQFQNNGVVDDSQLPKDRFSAERLKGVDSTLKIQPAKLEDSAVYLCASSLATETQYFGPGTRLLVL.

The chain uses TRBV29-1 and TRBJ2-1, with D uncertain. Germline V CDR1 and CDR2: SQVTM, ANQGSEA. The CDR3 covers 13 residues. Trimming stripped 8 bases from V and 4 bases from J, with 15 bases between. The CDR3 DNA is TGCAGCAAGGCACTTGGGGAATACAATGAGCAGTTCTTC. Protein product: CSKALGEYNEQFF.

At least ten counts were recorded for this clonotype. V gene TRBV11-2 combines with J gene TRBJ2-1; D gene unclear. Germline loops: CDR1 SGHAT, CDR2 FQNNGV. Trimming pared 3 bases from V and 0 bases from J, leaving 9 bases between. The CDR3 contains 15 residues. The CDR3, as DNA: TGTGCCAGCAGCTTCCCCGGTAGCTCCTACAATGAGCAGTTCTTC. This gives the protein CASSFPGSSYNEQFF.

This clonotype appeared many times. The chain carries TRBV30 and TRBJ2-5; TRBD2 aligns across 7 bases. There are 14 residues in the CDR3. CDR1 and CDR2 (germline): GTSNPN, SVGIG (reference sequence). The V gene end was trimmed by 0 bases and the J gene end by 4 bases; junction bases not matched to a gene: 5. The DNA for the CDR3 is TGTGCCTGGAGTGTCAGCGGGATAGGAGAGACCCAGTACTTC. It specifies CAWSVSGIGETQYF. Supplemented by reference TRBV30 and TRBJ2-5, the full variable domain reads SQTIHQWPATLVQPVGSPLSLECTVEGTSNPNLYWYRQAAGRGLQLLFYSVGIGQISSEVPQNLSASRPQDRQFILSSKKLLLSDSGFYLCAWSVSGIGETQYFGPGTRLLVL.

The chain recombines TRBV20-1 with TRBJ2-7, with no clear D. CDR1 is DFQATT and CDR2 is SNEGSKA in the germline V gene (reference sequence). Trimming pared 1 base from V and 2 bases from J, leaving 9 bases between. The CDR3 has 13 amino acids. The CDR3 region has the DNA TGCAGTGCTAGAGGGGATTCTACCTACGAGCAGTACTTC. It translates to CSARGDSTYEQYF.

The rearrangement links TRBV5-1 to TRBJ2-1; 9 nucleotides line up with TRBD2. The V and J ends lost 0 bases and 5 bases, in that order; junction bases with no gene match: 9. CDR1 and CDR2 from the germline V gene are SGHRS and YFSETQ. The CDR3 has 17 residues. CDR3 in amino acids: CASSLAWQREEDNEQFF. In nucleotides, the CDR3 is TGCGCCAGCAGCTTGGCCTGGCAGCGGGAGGAAGACAATGAGCAGTTCTTC.

This clonotype occurred many times. V usage is TRBV6-1 and J usage is TRBJ2-5; 9 nucleotides align to TRBD2. V was clipped by 6 bases and J by 2 bases; unmatched bases: 13. The germline gives CDR1 MNHNS, CDR2 SASEGT. The CDR3 loop spans 17 amino acids. CDR3 residues: CASSSQLSSGVQETQYF. For the CDR3, the DNA is TGTGCCAGCAGCTCTCAACTCTCTAGCGGGGTTCAAGAGACCCAGTACTTC.

This clonotype was seen repeatedly, ten times or more. The CDR3 DNA follows: TGTGCCATCAGTCAGGGACTAGCGGGAGTACTTGAGCAGTTCTTC. Translation gives CAISQGLAGVLEQFF. This chain uses TRBV10-3 with TRBJ2-1; 14 nucleotides align to TRBD2. The germline CDR1 and CDR2 sequences are ENHRY and SYGVKD. This CDR3 has 15 residues. The trim removed 5 bases at V and 9 bases at J, leaving 6 bases unmatched.

The chain uses TRBV6-5 and TRBJ2-7, with 8 bases aligning to TRBD1. V lost 0 bases, J lost 3 bases, and 4 bases stayed unmatched. This CDR3 is 15 amino acids long. Germline-derived CDR1 and CDR2 are MNHEY and SVGAGI. CDR3 protein: CASSYSNRGFYEQYF. Here the CDR3 DNA reads TGTGCCAGCAGTTACTCAAACAGGGGGTTCTACGAGCAGTACTTC.

The sample holds many counts of this clonotype. The chain joins TRBV7-9 to TRBJ1-1; D is undetermined. The V end was cut by 6 bases, the J end by 0 bases, with 8 bases between. This CDR3 is 13 amino acids long. Per the germline V gene, CDR1 is SEHNR and CDR2 is FQNEAQ (reference sequence). CDR3 DNA: TGTGCCAGCAGGCGCCATTTGAACACTGAAGCTTTCTTT. Protein: CASRRHLNTEAFF.